This TCR beta chain was found in a study of T cell responses to AZD1222 COVID-19 vaccine. Study background: Analysis merged second doses at about 4 or about 12 weeks.

The CDR3 is 13 residues long. V dropped 1 base and J dropped 1 base, with 2 bases sitting between them. As regards this clone: Its antigen is not known.

Study-wide findings and caveats: Elevations in Spike-specific TCR breadth and depth followed administration of two AZD1222 doses. Seropositive AZD1222 recipients at baseline numbered only five or six. No repertoire was sampled before or during the peak T cell response, only after it.

Repertoires were generated with immunoSEQ multiplex PCR, while TCRdb's copy carries only in-frame clones and drops some. The sample carries tens of thousands of clones, approximately 84% recorded once. Sequencing was performed on peripheral blood, taken on day 0 of AZD1222 vaccination. The receptor's source is an adult in good health. The rearrangement joins TRBV12-3 or TRBV12-4 to TRBJ2-1, with D unresolved. The CDR3 DNA reads TGTGCCAGCAGTTTAGGATCCTACAATGAGCAGTTCTTC. Protein product: CASSLGSYNEQFF.